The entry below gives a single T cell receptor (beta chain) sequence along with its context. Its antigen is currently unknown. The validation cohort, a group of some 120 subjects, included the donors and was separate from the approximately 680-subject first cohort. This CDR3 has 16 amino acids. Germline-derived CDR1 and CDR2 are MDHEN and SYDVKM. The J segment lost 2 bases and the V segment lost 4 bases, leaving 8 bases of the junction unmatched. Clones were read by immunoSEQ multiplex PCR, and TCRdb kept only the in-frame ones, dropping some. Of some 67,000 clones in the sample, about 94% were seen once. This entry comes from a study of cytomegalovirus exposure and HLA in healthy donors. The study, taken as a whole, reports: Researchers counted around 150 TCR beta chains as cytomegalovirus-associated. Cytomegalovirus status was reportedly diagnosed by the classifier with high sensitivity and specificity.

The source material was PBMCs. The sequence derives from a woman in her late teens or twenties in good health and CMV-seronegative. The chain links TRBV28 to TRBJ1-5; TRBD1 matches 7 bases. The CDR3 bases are TGTGCCAGCAGTTCGCGACAGGGAGTAGGCAATCAGCCCCAGCATTTT. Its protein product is CASSSRQGVGNQPQHF.